The clone carrying this T cell receptor beta chain has only one observation. Its specificity is unknown. The record originates from a study of T cells in pancreatic ductal adenocarcinoma. Regarding the study as a whole: Tumor samples had fewer productive templates and approximately 8.2-fold fewer unique clonotypes than blood. Tumors hold more CD45RO+ effector T cells, which may bias toward lower diversity. Results skew toward the minority of patients with early-stage disease. Tumor and blood clonality did not differ significantly, about 0.1 versus 0.07.

Clones were sequenced by immunoSEQ multiplex PCR, and TCRdb holds only the in-frame ones, with some missing. The sample records 11,000 or so clones, around 86% being singletons. No neoadjuvant therapy was given to the selected pancreatic ductal adenocarcinoma patients before their surgery. The length of the CDR3 is 16 residues. CDR1 is SGHVS, CDR2 FQNEAQ, per germline. The rearrangement uses TRBV7-8 and TRBJ2-5, with 11 bases identical to TRBD1. TRBJ2-7 explains the end of the DNA better; the J call may be wrong. This TCR was sampled from a human donor with pancreatic ductal adenocarcinoma. The sample was PBMCs. The chain's CDR3 is CASSRHSGTGGYEQYF. The CDR3 DNA is TGTGCCAGCAGCCGACACTCCGGGACAGGGGGCTACGAGCAGTACTTC.